The T cell receptor beta chain under discussion was sequenced for a study of shared clonotypes between healthy human individuals. Regarding the study as a whole: Non-shared clonotypes displayed generation probabilities falling below those of clonotypes present in all four donors.

For this clone: Antigen: not known.

The input for sorted-subset replicate PCRs was 200 ng DNA, tens of thousands of T cell genomes. The protocol was immunoSEQ multiplex PCR, while the TCRdb copy is restricted to in-frame clones and leaves out a portion. The table shows about 2.4 million clones, with over 85% occurring only once. The length of the CDR3 is 13 residues. Germline CDR1 and CDR2: SGHTA and FQGTGA. Trimming shortened V by 5 bases and J by 4 bases, and 10 bases separated the two germline ends. The donors, all of them Caucasian adults, lived in Nashville, Tennessee. From CD4+ cells came CD45RA+ naive and CD45RA-negative memory subsets.

This receptor was identified in a man aged 18-30 years in good health. The chain has TRBV7-3 and TRBJ2-3, with D perhaps TRBD2 (6 bases). Sequenced: naive CD4+ T cells sorted from blood. Subset indicated: CD45RA+ positively selected. The CDR3 DNA follows: TGTGCCAGCAGCCGTCGGGGGTCAGATACGCAGTATTTT. It encodes CASSRRGSDTQYF.